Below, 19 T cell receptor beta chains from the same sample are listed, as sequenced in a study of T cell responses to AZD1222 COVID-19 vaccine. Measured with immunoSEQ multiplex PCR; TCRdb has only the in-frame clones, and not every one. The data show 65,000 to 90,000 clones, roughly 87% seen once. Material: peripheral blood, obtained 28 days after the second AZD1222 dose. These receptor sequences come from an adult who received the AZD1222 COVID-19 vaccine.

CDR3 sequence reads: CSGGRVNTEAFF. The CDR3 DNA reads as TGCAGCGGGGGCAGGGTGAACACTGAAGCTTTCTTT. The chain is built from TRBV29-1 and TRBJ1-1; TRBD1 might be the D (5 bases). Per the germline V gene, CDR1 is SQVTM and CDR2 is ANQGSEA. There are 12 residues in the CDR3. Trimming took off 7 bases at V and 0 bases at J, with 9 bases between the two ends.

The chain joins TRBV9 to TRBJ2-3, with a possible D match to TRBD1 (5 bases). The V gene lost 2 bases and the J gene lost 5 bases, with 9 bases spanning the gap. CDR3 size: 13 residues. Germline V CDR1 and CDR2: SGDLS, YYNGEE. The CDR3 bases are TGTGCCAGCAGCGTCCAGGGTGAAGATACGCAGTATTTT. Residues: CASSVQGEDTQYF.

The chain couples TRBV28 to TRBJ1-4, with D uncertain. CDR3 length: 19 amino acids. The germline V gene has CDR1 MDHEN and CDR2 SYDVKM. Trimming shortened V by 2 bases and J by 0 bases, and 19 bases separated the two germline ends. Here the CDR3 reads CASSLVRLGSSATNEKLFF. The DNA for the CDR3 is TGTGCCAGCAGTTTAGTTCGCCTAGGTTCCTCGGCAACTAATGAAAAACTGTTTTTT.

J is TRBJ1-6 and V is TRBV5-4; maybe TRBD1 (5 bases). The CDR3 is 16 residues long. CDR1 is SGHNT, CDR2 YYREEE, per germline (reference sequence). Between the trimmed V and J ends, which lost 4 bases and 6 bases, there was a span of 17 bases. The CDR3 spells CASSQTSGLGNSPLHF. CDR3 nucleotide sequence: TGTGCCAGCAGCCAGACCTCAGGGCTTGGTAATTCACCCCTCCACTTT.

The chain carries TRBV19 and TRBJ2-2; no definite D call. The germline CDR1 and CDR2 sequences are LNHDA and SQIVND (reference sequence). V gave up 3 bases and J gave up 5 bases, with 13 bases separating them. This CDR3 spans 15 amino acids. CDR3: CASSIRQSRTGELFF. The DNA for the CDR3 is TGTGCCAGTAGTATCCGGCAGAGCAGAACCGGGGAGCTGTTTTTT. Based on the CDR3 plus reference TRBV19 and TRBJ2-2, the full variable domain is DGGITQSPKYLFRKEGQNVTLSCEQNLNHDAMYWYRQDPGQGLRLIYYSQIVNDFQKGDIAEGYSVSREKKESFPLTVTSAQKNPTAFYLCASSIRQSRTGELFFGEGSRLTVL.

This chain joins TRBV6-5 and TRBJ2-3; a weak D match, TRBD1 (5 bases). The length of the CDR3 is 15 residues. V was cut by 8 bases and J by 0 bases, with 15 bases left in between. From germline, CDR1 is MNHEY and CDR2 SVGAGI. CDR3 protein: CASGEQGTSTDTQYF. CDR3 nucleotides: TGTGCCAGCGGAGAGCAGGGAACTAGCACAGATACGCAGTATTTT.

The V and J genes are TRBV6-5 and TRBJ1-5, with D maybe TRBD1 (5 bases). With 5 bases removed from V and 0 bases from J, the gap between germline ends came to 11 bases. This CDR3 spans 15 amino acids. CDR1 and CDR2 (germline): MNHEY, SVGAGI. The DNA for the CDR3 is TGTGCCAGCAGTAGCGACAGAAATAGCAATCAGCCCCAGCATTTT. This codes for CASSSDRNSNQPQHF.

The CDR3 DNA reads TGTGCCAGCAGCGTAGTGGGGCCCCGTGGCGGGGAGCTGTTTTTT. Its protein product is CASSVVGPRGGELFF. The rearrangement links TRBV9 to TRBJ2-2; D is possibly TRBD1 (5 bases). The CDR3 is 15 amino acids. Germline lookup yields CDR1 SGDLS and CDR2 YYNGEE. Trimming shortened V by 0 bases and J by 7 bases, and 13 bases separated the two germline ends. The whole variable domain, filled in from reference TRBV9 and TRBJ2-2, reads DSGVTQTPKHLITATGQRVTLRCSPRSGDLSVYWYQQSLDQGLQFLIQYYNGEERAKGNILERFSAQQFPDLHSELNLSSLELGDSALYFCASSVVGPRGGELFFGEGSRLTVL.

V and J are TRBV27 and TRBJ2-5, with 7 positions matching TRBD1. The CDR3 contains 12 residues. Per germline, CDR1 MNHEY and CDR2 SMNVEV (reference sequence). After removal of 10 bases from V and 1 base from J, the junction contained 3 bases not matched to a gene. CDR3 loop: CATWDSQETQYF. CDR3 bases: TGTGCCACTTGGGACAGCCAAGAGACCCAGTACTTC.

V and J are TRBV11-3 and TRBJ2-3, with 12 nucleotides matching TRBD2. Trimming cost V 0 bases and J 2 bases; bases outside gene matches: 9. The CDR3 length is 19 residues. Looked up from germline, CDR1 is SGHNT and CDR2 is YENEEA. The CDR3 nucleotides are TGTGCCAGCAGCTTAGATCCTTCAGGACTAGCGGGACCCACAGATACGCAGTATTTT. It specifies CASSLDPSGLAGPTDTQYF.

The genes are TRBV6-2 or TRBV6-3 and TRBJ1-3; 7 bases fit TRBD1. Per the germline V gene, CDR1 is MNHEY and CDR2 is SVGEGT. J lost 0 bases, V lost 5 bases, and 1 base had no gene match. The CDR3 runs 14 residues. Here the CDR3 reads CASSRDSSGNTIYF. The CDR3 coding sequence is TGTGCCAGCAGTCGGGACAGCTCTGGAAACACCATATATTTT.

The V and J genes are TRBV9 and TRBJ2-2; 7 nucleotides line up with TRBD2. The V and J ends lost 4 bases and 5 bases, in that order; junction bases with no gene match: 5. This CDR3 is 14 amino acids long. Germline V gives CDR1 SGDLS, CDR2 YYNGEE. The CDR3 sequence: CASSIGLGTGELFF. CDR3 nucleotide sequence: TGTGCCAGCAGCATTGGACTAGGAACCGGGGAGCTGTTTTTT.

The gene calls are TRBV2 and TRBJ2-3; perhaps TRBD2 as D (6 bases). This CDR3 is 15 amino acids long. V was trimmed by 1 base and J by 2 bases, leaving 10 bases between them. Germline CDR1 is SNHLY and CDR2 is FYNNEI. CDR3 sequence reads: CASSEVGGDTDTQYF. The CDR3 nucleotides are TGTGCCAGCAGTGAAGTTGGCGGGGACACAGATACGCAGTATTTT.

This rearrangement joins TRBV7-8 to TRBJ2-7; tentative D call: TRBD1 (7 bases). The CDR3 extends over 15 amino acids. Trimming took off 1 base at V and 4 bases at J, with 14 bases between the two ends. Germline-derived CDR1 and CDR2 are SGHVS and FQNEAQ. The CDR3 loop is CASSLEAGQQYEQYV. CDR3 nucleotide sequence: TGTGCCAGCAGCTTAGAGGCGGGACAGCAATACGAGCAGTACGTC.

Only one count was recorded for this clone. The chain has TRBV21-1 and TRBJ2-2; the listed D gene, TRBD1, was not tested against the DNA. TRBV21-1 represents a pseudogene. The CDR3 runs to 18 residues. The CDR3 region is CASSQDIRTFANTGELFF. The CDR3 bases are TGTGCCAGCAGCCAGGACATCCGGACGTTCGCGAACACCGGGGAGCTGTTTTTT.

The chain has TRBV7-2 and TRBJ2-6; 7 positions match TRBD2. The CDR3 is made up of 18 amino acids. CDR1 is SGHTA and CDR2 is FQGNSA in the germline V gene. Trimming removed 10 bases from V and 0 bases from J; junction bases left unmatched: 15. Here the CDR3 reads CAIPSTAGATSGANVLTF. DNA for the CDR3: TGTGCCATCCCCTCCACCGCGGGAGCCACCTCTGGGGCCAACGTCCTGACTTTC.

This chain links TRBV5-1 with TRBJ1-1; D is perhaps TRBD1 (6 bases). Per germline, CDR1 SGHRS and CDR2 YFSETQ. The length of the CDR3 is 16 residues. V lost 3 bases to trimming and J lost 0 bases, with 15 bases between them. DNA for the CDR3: TGCGCCAGCAGCTCGGTGGGGGGGCCCATGAACACTGAAGCTTTCTTT. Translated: CASSSVGGPMNTEAFF.

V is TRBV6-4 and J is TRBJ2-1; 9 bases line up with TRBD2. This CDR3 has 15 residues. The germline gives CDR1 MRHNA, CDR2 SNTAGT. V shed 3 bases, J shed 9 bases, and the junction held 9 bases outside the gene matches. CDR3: CASSEGLAGTSEQFF. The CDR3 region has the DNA TGTGCCAGCAGTGAAGGGCTAGCGGGAACCAGTGAGCAGTTCTTC.

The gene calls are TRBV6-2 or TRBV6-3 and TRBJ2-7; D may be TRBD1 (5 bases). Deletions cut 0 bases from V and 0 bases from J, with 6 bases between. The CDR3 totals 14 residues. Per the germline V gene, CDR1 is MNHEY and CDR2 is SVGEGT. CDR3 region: CASSYSQGSYEQYF. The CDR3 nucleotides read TGTGCCAGCAGTTACTCGCAGGGCTCCTACGAGCAGTACTTC.